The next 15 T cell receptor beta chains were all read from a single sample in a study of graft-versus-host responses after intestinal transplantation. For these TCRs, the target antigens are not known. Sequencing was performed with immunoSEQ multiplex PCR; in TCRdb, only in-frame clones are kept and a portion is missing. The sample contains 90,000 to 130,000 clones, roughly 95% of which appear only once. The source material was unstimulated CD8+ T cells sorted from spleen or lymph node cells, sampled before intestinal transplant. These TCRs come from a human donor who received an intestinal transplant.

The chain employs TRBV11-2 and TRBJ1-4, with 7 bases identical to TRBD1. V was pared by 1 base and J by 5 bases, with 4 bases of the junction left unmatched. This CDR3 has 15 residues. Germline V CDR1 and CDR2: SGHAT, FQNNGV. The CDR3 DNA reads TGTGCCAGCAGCTTAGCAGGGGGTATAAATGAAAAACTGTTTTTT. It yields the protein CASSLAGGINEKLFF.

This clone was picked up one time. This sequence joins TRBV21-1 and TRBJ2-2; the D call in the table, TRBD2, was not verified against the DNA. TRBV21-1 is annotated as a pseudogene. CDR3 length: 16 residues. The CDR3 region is CASSIGLAGDPGELFF. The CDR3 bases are TGTGCCAGCAGCATAGGACTAGCGGGAGACCCCGGGGAGCTGTTTTTT.

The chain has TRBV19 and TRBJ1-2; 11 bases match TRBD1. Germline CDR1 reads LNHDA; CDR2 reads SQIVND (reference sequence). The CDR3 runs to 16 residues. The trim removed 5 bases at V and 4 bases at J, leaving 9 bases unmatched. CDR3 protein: CASSPRPGQGVYGYTF. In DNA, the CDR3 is TGTGCCAGTAGTCCCAGACCGGGACAGGGGGTCTATGGCTACACCTTC. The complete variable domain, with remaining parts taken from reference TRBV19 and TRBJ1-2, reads DGGITQSPKYLFRKEGQNVTLSCEQNLNHDAMYWYRQDPGQGLRLIYYSQIVNDFQKGDIAEGYSVSREKKESFPLTVTSAQKNPTAFYLCASSPRPGQGVYGYTFGSGTRLTVV.

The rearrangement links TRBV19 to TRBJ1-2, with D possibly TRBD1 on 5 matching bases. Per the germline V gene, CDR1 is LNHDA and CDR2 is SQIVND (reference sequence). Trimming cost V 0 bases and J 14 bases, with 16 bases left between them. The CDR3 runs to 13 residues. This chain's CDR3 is CASSIDEGPAYTF. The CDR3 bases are TGTGCCAGTAGTATAGATGAGGGGCCAGCTTATACCTTC.

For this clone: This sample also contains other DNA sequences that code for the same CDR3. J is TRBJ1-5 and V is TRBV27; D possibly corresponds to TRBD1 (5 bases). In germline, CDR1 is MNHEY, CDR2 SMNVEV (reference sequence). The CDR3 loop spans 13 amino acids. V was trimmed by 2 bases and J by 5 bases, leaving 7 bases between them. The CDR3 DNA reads TGTGCCAGCAGTTTAGGGGGAGATCAGCCCCAGCATTTT. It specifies CASSLGGDQPQHF.

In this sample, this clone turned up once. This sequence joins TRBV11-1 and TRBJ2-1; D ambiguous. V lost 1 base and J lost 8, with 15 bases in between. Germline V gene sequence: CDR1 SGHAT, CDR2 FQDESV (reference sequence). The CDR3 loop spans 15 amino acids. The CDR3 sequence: CASSLDQARRYEQFF. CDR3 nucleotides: TGTGCCAGCAGCTTAGATCAAGCCCGAAGGTATGAGCAGTTCTTC. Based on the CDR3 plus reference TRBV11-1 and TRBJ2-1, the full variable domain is EAEVAQSPRYKITEKSQAVAFWCDPISGHATLYWYRQILGQGPELLVQFQDESVVDDSQLPKDRFSAERLKGVDSTLKIQPAELGDSAMYLCASSLDQARRYEQFFGPGTRLTVL.

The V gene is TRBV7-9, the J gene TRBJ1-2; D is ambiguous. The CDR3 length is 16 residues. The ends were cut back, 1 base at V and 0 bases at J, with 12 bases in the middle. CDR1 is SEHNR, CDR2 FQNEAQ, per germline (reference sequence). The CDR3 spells CASSLVSWDPNYGYTF. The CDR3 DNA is TGTGCCAGCAGCTTAGTAAGTTGGGATCCTAACTATGGCTACACCTTC. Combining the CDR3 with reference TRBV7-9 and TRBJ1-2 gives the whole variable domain DTGVSQNPRHKITKRGQNVTFRCDPISEHNRLYWYRQTLGQGPEFLTYFQNEAQLEKSRLLSDRFSAERPKGSFSTLEIQRTEQGDSAMYLCASSLVSWDPNYGYTFGSGTRLTVV.

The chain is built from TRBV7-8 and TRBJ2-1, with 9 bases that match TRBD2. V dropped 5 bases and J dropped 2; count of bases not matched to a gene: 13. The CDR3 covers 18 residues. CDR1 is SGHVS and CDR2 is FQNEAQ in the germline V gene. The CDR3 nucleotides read TGTGCCAGCAGCCTGCTAGCGGGGAGGGAGGGCCCCTACAATGAGCAGTTCTTC. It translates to CASSLLAGREGPYNEQFF.

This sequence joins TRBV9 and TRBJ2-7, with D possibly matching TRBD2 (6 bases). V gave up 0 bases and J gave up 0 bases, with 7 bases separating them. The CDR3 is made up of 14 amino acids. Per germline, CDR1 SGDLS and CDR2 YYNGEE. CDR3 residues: CASSVDGSSYEQYF. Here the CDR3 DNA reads TGTGCCAGCAGCGTAGACGGGAGCTCCTACGAGCAGTACTTC.

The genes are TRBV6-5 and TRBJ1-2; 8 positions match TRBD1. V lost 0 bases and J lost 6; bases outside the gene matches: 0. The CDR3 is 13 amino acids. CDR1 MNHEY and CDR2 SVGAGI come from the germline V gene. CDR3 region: CASSYSDRDGYTF. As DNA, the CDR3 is TGTGCCAGCAGTTACTCGGACAGGGATGGCTACACCTTC.

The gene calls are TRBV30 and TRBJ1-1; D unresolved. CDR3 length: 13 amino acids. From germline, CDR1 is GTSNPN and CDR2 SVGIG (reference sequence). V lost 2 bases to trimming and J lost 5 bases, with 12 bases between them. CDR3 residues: CAWSIWEKTEAFF. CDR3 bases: TGTGCCTGGAGTATATGGGAAAAAACTGAAGCTTTCTTT.

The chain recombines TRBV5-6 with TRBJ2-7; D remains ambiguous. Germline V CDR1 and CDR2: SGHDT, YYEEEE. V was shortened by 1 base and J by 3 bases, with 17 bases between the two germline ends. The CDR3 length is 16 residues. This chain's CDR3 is CASSLQARWHSYEQYF. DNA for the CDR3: TGTGCCAGCAGCTTGCAGGCGCGTTGGCACAGCTACGAGCAGTACTTC.

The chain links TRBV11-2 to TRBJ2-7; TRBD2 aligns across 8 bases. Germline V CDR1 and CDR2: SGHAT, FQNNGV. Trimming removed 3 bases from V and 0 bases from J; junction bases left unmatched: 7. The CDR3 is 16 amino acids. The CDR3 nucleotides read TGTGCCAGCAGCTTCTACACCGGGACTAGCTCCTACGAGCAGTACTTC. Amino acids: CASSFYTGTSSYEQYF.

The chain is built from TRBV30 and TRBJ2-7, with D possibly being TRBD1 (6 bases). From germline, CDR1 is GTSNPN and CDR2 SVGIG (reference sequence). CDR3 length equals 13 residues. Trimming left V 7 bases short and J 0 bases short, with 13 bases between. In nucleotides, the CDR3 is TGTGCCTTGGGGACAAAGCTCTCCTACGAGCAGTACTTC. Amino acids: CALGTKLSYEQYF.

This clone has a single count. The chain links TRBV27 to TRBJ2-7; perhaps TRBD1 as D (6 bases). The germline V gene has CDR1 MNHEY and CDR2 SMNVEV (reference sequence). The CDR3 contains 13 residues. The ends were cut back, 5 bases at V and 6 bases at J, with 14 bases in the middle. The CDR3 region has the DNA TGTGCCAGCAGTCCCTTTGGGGGCTCCGAGCAGTACTTC. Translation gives CASSPFGGSEQYF.